These 32 T cell receptor beta chains share one sample of origin, sequenced in a study of blood T cell repertoires in COVID-19. Assay used: immunoSEQ multiplex PCR; TCRdb lists only in-frame clones, some missing. Among 300,000 to 350,000 clones, 80% to 90% were seen once, and the ten largest hold around 3%. The sample taken for sequencing was peripheral blood. The receptors derive from a man aged 25-40 years with active or convalescent COVID-19.

The rearrangement links TRBV3-1 (or the pseudogene TRBV3-2) to TRBJ2-7; 9 bases align to TRBD1. The CDR3 is 13 residues long. J lost 2 bases, V lost 8 bases, and 4 bases had no gene match. Germline CDR1 reads LGHDT; CDR2 reads YNNKEL (reference sequence). The CDR3: CASGWTGAYEQYF. CDR3 coding DNA: TGTGCCAGCGGCTGGACAGGGGCCTACGAGCAGTACTTC.

In DNA, the CDR3 is TGCGCCAGCAGCCGGGACAACGGACACTACGAGCAGTACTTC. Protein product: CASSRDNGHYEQYF. The V call is TRBV5-1, the J call TRBJ2-7, with D possibly matching TRBD1 (6 bases). The CDR3 contains 14 residues. Germline V gives CDR1 SGHRS, CDR2 YFSETQ. V shed 4 bases and J shed 3 bases, with 14 bases lying between them.

This chain uses TRBV5-1 with TRBJ1-5; 7 bases are a match to TRBD1. The V gene end was trimmed by 1 base and the J gene end by 4 bases; junction bases not matched to a gene: 5. The CDR3 spans 15 residues. CDR1 and CDR2 from the germline V gene are SGHRS and YFSETQ. DNA of the CDR3: TGCGCCAGCAGCTTGACAGGGGCTGGGAATCAGCCCCAGCATTTT. This gives the protein CASSLTGAGNQPQHF.

This rearrangement joins TRBV4-3 to TRBJ2-7; 8 bases are shared with TRBD2. The CDR3 has 14 residues. V dropped 4 bases and J dropped 0; count of bases not matched to a gene: 2. Germline CDR1 is LGHNA and CDR2 is YSLEER. The CDR3 protein is CASSRSGGSYEQYF. For the CDR3, the DNA is TGCGCCAGCAGCCGAAGCGGGGGCTCCTACGAGCAGTACTTC.

The chain links TRBV10-3 to TRBJ2-7, with 9 bases lining up with TRBD2. The CDR3 runs to 18 residues. From germline, CDR1 is ENHRY and CDR2 SYGVKD. V shed 0 bases, J shed 1 base, and the junction held 10 bases outside the gene matches. The CDR3 reads CAISESIGGGAMSYEQYF. The DNA of the CDR3 is TGTGCCATCAGTGAGTCGATTGGCGGGGGGGCCATGTCCTACGAGCAGTACTTC.

V usage is TRBV9 and J usage is TRBJ2-3; D is unresolved. Germline V gene lookup returns CDR1 SGDLS and CDR2 YYNGEE. Trimming cost V 0 bases and J 5 bases, with 4 bases left between them. The CDR3 length is 12 residues. CDR3 nucleotide sequence: TGTGCCAGCAGCGTAGGAGTAGATACGCAGTATTTT. The encoded protein is CASSVGVDTQYF.

The CDR3 bases are TGTGCCAGCAGCTTTTGGACTAGCGGGAGCACAGATACGCAGTATTTT. This encodes CASSFWTSGSTDTQYF. The genes are TRBV7-9 and TRBJ2-3; 11 bases are a match to TRBD2. The CDR3 consists of 16 residues. Germline V gene sequence: CDR1 SEHNR, CDR2 FQNEAQ (reference sequence). J lost 0 bases, V lost 3 bases, and 2 bases had no gene match.

J is TRBJ1-2 and V is TRBV7-8, with D possibly matching TRBD1 (5 bases). V lost 0 bases, J lost 4 bases, and 9 bases lay in between. The CDR3 runs 14 residues. The germline CDR1 and CDR2 sequences are SGHVS and FQNEAQ. The CDR3 here is CASSLARQSYGYTF. The CDR3 coding sequence is TGTGCCAGCAGCTTAGCACGACAGTCCTATGGCTACACCTTC.

This clone was counted only a few times. CDR3 bases: TGTGCCAGCAGCTGGGGGGGTAACACTGAAGCTTTCTTT. As protein: CASSWGGNTEAFF. The chain has TRBV7-9 and TRBJ1-1; possible D gene TRBD1, 5 bases. The CDR3 loop spans 13 amino acids. V was trimmed by 4 bases and J by 2 bases, leaving 8 bases between them. Germline loops: CDR1 SEHNR, CDR2 FQNEAQ (reference sequence).

This clone was seen a few times. The chain recombines TRBV7-2 with TRBJ2-3; 8 bases map to TRBD2. The V gene end was trimmed by 5 bases and the J gene end by 0 bases; junction bases not matched to a gene: 10. CDR3 size: 17 residues. The germline V gene encodes CDR1 SGHTA and CDR2 FQGNSA. The CDR3 nucleotides are TGTGCCAGCAGCGTAACGCTAGCGGGCCCGAGCACAGATACGCAGTATTTT. Amino acid sequence: CASSVTLAGPSTDTQYF. Filled out from reference TRBV7-2 and TRBJ2-3, the complete variable domain reads GAGVSQSPSNKVTEKGKDVELRCDPISGHTALYWYRQSLGQGLEFLIYFQGNSAPDKSGLPSDRFSAERTGGSVSTLTIQRTQQEDSAVYLCASSVTLAGPSTDTQYFGPGTRLTVL.

The chain uses TRBV28 and TRBJ1-5, with 8 bases matching TRBD1. Looked up from germline, CDR1 is MDHEN and CDR2 is SYDVKM. After removal of 6 bases from V and 4 bases from J, the junction contained 5 bases not matched to a gene. This CDR3 has 14 residues. The CDR3 DNA follows: TGTGCCAGCAGCACGGACAGGGCAAATCAGCCCCAGCATTTT. This translates into CASSTDRANQPQHF.

The chain joins TRBV15 to TRBJ1-1; weak D call: TRBD1 (6 bases). Germline V gene sequence: CDR1 LNHNV, CDR2 YYDKDF (reference sequence). Trimming shortened V by 9 bases and J by 0 bases, and 14 bases separated the two germline ends. This CDR3 has 14 residues. The CDR3 region is CATSRGQLNTEAFF. The CDR3 DNA reads TGTGCCACTTCGCGCGGACAGTTGAACACTGAAGCTTTCTTT.

The chain combines TRBV11-2 with TRBJ2-2, with D perhaps matching TRBD2 (6 bases). This CDR3 is built from 15 residues. Trimming removed 2 bases from V and 5 bases from J, with 12 bases in between. Germline V gives CDR1 SGHAT, CDR2 FQNNGV. The CDR3 nucleotides read TGTGCCAGCAGCTTAAGGGGCGCGGGAACCGGGGAGCTGTTTTTT. Encoded protein: CASSLRGAGTGELFF.

This clone was seen a few times. V and J are TRBV2 and TRBJ1-5; D might be TRBD1 (5 bases). CDR3 length: 13 amino acids. Trimming removed 6 bases from V and 2 bases from J, with 8 bases in between. Germline assignment: CDR1 SNHLY and CDR2 FYNNEI. The CDR3 protein is CASSRAGNQPQHF. In DNA form, the CDR3 reads TGTGCCAGCAGCAGGGCGGGCAATCAGCCCCAGCATTTT.

The CDR3 bases are TGTGCCTGGAGTGGGGCGAACCAGGGGGAGCAGTACTTC. Translating gives CAWSGANQGEQYF. The chain has TRBV30 and TRBJ2-7, with D maybe TRBD1 (6 bases). Trimming shortened V by 1 base and J by 7 bases, and 14 bases separated the two germline ends. Germline V gives CDR1 GTSNPN, CDR2 SVGIG (reference sequence). The length of the CDR3 is 13 residues.

In its sample, this clone was seen once. The chain carries TRBV4-2 and TRBJ2-2; 12 positions agree with TRBD2. This CDR3 region has 17 residues. V shed 4 bases and J 1 base; nucleotides not matched to a gene: 4. Germline assignment: CDR1 LGHNA and CDR2 YNFKEQ. This chain's CDR3 is CASSLSSGRENTGELFF. Here the CDR3 DNA reads TGTGCCAGCAGCCTCTCTAGCGGGAGGGAGAACACCGGGGAGCTGTTTTTT.

The rearrangement links TRBV9 to TRBJ2-3; no clear D gene. V was trimmed by 3 bases and J by 1 base, leaving 12 bases between them. CDR1 is SGDLS and CDR2 is YYNGEE in the germline V gene. This CDR3 has 15 amino acids. The CDR3 spells CASSAAGHRTDTQYF. CDR3 nucleotide sequence: TGTGCCAGCAGCGCGGCAGGCCACCGCACAGATACGCAGTATTTT.

The chain's CDR3 is CASSRRGISTQYF. The DNA for the CDR3 is TGTGCCAGCAGCCGACGAGGGATTAGTACGCAGTATTTT. The V gene is TRBV28, the J gene TRBJ2-3; TRBD2 is a possible D gene (5 bases). The CDR3 length is 13 residues. Germline assignment: CDR1 MDHEN and CDR2 SYDVKM. Between the trimmed V and J ends, which lost 6 bases and 8 bases, there was a span of 15 bases.

Of note for this clone: Other nucleotide sequences in the sample specify the same CDR3. The chain combines TRBV5-1 with TRBJ1-5; no reliable D call. V lost 0 bases and J lost 7, with 8 bases in between. The CDR3 is 13 amino acids. Germline CDR1 SGHRS, CDR2 YFSETQ. CDR3 in DNA: TGCGCCAGCAGCTTGGAGCTGGAGCAGCCCCAGCATTTT. Translating gives CASSLELEQPQHF. Full variable domain (remainder filled in from reference TRBV5-1 and TRBJ1-5): KAGVTQTPRYLIKTRGQQVTLSCSPISGHRSVSWYQQTPGQGLQFLFEYFSETQRNKGNFPGRFSGRQFSNSRSEMNVSTLELGDSALYLCASSLELEQPQHFGDGTRLSIL.

The rearrangement links TRBV7-8 to TRBJ1-1, with D perhaps TRBD1 (5 bases). Between the trimmed V and J ends, which lost 0 bases and 8 bases, there was a span of 19 bases. This CDR3 has 16 residues. Germline values: CDR1 SGHVS, CDR2 FQNEAQ. CDR3 sequence: CASSLALRGLRGEAFF. Here the CDR3 DNA reads TGTGCCAGCAGCTTAGCGCTGCGGGGACTACGAGGGGAAGCTTTCTTT.

This CDR3 reads CASSLGTNEKLFF. The CDR3 coding sequence is TGTGCCAGCAGTTTGGGCACTAATGAAAAACTGTTTTTT. V gene TRBV12-3 or TRBV12-4 combines with J gene TRBJ1-4; D is uncertain. V was pared by 3 bases and J by 2 bases, with 4 bases between. This CDR3 region has 13 residues.

The CDR3 here is CASSLFMNIQYF. CDR3 nucleotide sequence: TGTGCCAGCAGCTTATTTATGAACATTCAGTACTTC. The genes are TRBV7-2 and TRBJ2-4; no reliable D call. V was cut by 2 bases and J by 7 bases, with 6 bases left in between. This CDR3 is built from 12 residues. Germline CDR1 is SGHTA and CDR2 is FQGNSA.

The chain's CDR3 is CASSYTRTGGYEQYF. CDR3 bases: TGTGCCAGCAGTTACACCCGGACAGGGGGCTACGAGCAGTACTTC. J is TRBJ2-7 and V is TRBV6-6; 10 bases fit TRBD1. CDR3 length: 15 residues. Per germline, CDR1 MNHNY and CDR2 SVGAGI (reference sequence). J lost 3 bases, V lost 2 bases, and 4 bases had no gene match.

This clone has a single count. V is TRBV5-1 and J is TRBJ1-4; 8 bases agree with TRBD1. Germline assignment: CDR1 SGHRS and CDR2 YFSETQ. This CDR3 is built from 14 residues. V shed 4 bases and J 5 bases; nucleotides not matched to a gene: 4. The CDR3: CASSIQGDNEKLFF. The CDR3 region has the DNA TGCGCCAGCAGCATACAGGGGGACAATGAAAAACTGTTTTTT.

V and J are TRBV5-8 and TRBJ1-2; D is uncertain. Trimming took 0 bases from V and 5 from J, leaving 5 bases between them. The length of the CDR3 is 12 residues. The germline V gene has CDR1 SGHTS and CDR2 YDEGEE. CDR3 DNA sequence: TGTGCCAGCAGCTTGGACACGTATGGCTACACCTTC. Protein product: CASSLDTYGYTF.

V gene TRBV11-1 combines with J gene TRBJ1-1; TRBD1 matches 7 bases. V trimming: 6 bases; J trimming: 7 bases; junction bases outside the gene matches: 5. Germline-derived CDR1 and CDR2 are SGHAT and FQDESV (reference sequence). The CDR3 runs 12 residues. The CDR3 is CASSLQGVEAFF. The CDR3 bases are TGTGCCAGCAGTCTGCAGGGGGTTGAAGCTTTCTTT.

The chain recombines TRBV9 with TRBJ2-7, with 7 nucleotides matching TRBD1. The germline gives CDR1 SGDLS, CDR2 YYNGEE. Trimming removed 0 bases from V and 5 bases from J; junction bases left unmatched: 5. The CDR3 runs 14 residues. CDR3 region: CASSVGTGPHEQYF. CDR3 nucleotides: TGTGCCAGCAGCGTAGGGACAGGCCCCCACGAGCAGTACTTC.

The chain is built from TRBV7-9 and TRBJ1-2; 8 bases map to TRBD1. The trim removed 2 bases at V and 6 bases at J, leaving 5 bases unmatched. CDR1 SEHNR and CDR2 FQNEAQ come from the germline V gene (reference sequence). The CDR3 totals 14 residues. The CDR3 bases are TGTGCCAGCAGCTTAACAGGACAGGGTGATGGCTACACCTTC. Its protein is CASSLTGQGDGYTF.

This chain joins TRBV6-2 or TRBV6-3 and TRBJ2-7; weak D call: TRBD2 (6 bases). Deletions cut 6 bases from V and 7 bases from J, with 19 bases between. Germline V gene data show CDR1 as MNHEY and CDR2 as SVGEGT. The CDR3 totals 14 residues. As DNA, the CDR3 is TGTGCCAGCAGCCAGACTCGGGGGTCCGGGGAGCAGTACTTC. Protein product: CASSQTRGSGEQYF.

The J gene is TRBJ2-3, the V gene TRBV14, with a weak D call TRBD2 (6 bases). The V end lost 2 bases, the J end lost 0 bases, and 15 bases lay between the germline ends. Germline-derived CDR1 and CDR2 are SGHDN and FVKESK. CDR3 length: 17 amino acids. The CDR3 coding sequence is TGTGCCAGCAGCCAACGATACGGGAGCCCTAGCACAGATACGCAGTATTTT. This gives the protein CASSQRYGSPSTDTQYF.

V is TRBV7-9 and J is TRBJ1-1, with D possibly being TRBD1 (6 bases). Trimming removed 3 bases at V and 2 bases at J, with 13 bases between. The germline gives CDR1 SEHNR, CDR2 FQNEAQ (reference sequence). The CDR3 covers 15 residues. CDR3 protein: CASSLGRGINTEAFF. In nucleotides, the CDR3 is TGTGCCAGCAGCTTGGGGAGGGGGATTAACACTGAAGCTTTCTTT. Using reference TRBV7-9 and TRBJ1-1 for the parts outside the CDR3, the full variable domain is DTGVSQNPRHKITKRGQNVTFRCDPISEHNRLYWYRQTLGQGPEFLTYFQNEAQLEKSRLLSDRFSAERPKGSFSTLEIQRTEQGDSAMYLCASSLGRGINTEAFFGQGTRLTVV.

The CDR3 here is CASSHDIGGPGNEQFF. The CDR3 DNA follows: TGTGCCAGCAGCCATGATATCGGGGGGCCTGGGAATGAGCAGTTCTTC. The chain uses TRBV3-1 (or the pseudogene TRBV3-2) and TRBJ2-1; possible D gene TRBD2, 7 bases. The CDR3 spans 16 residues. The ends were cut back, 3 bases at V and 7 bases at J, with 19 bases in the middle. CDR1 is LGHDT, CDR2 YNNKEL, per germline (reference sequence).